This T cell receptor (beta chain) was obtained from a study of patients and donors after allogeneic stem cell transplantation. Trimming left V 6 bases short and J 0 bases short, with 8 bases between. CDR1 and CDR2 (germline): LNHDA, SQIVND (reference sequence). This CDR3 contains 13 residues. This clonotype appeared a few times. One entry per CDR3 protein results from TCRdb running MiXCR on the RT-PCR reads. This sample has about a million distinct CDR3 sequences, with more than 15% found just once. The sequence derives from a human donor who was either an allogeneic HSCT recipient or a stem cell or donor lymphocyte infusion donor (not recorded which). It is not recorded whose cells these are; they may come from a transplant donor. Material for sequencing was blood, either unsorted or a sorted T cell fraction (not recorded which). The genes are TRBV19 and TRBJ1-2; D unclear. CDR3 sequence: CASRGSPNYGYTF. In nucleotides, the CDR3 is TGTGCCAGTAGAGGAAGTCCTAACTATGGCTACACCTTC.